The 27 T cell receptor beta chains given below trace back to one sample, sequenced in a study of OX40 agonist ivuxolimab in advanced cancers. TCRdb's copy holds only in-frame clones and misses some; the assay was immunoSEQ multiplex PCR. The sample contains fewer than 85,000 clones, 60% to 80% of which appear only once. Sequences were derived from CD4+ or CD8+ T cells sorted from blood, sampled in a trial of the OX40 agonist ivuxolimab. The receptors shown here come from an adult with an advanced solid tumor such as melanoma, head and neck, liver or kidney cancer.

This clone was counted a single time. CDR3 amino acids: CASSLGGTSMHEQFF. CDR3 DNA: TGTGCCAGCAGCTTGGGCGGGACTAGTATGCATGAGCAGTTCTTC. This chain joins TRBV5-4 and TRBJ2-1, with 8 positions matching TRBD2. V trimming: 0 bases; J trimming: 8 bases; junction bases outside the gene matches: 7. CDR1 is SGHNT and CDR2 is YYREEE in the germline V gene (reference sequence). The CDR3 contains 15 residues.

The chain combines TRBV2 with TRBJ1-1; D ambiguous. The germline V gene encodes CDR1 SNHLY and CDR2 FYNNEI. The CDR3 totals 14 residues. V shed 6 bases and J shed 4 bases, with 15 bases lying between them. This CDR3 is CASRGISVITEAFF. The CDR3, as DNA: TGTGCCAGCAGGGGTATCTCAGTGATCACTGAAGCTTTCTTT.

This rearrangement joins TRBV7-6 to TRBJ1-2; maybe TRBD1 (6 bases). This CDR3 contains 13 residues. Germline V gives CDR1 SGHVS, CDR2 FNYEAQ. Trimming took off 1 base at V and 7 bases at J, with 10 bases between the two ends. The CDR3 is CASSLDREVGYTF. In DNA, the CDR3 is TGTGCCAGCAGCTTAGACAGGGAGGTTGGCTACACCTTC.

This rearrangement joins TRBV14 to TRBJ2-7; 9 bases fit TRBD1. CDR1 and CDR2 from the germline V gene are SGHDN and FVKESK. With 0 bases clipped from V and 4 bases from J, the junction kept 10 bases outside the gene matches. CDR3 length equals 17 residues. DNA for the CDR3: TGTGCCAGCAGCCAAGAAGGGGACAGGGTCAAGGGATACGAGCAGTACTTC. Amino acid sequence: CASSQEGDRVKGYEQYF.

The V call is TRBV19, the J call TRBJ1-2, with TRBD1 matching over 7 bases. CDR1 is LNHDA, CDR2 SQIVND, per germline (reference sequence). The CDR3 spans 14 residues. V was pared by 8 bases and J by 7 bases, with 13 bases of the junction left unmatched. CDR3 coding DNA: TGTGCCAGTCATGGGGACAGCATGATCCTTGGCTACACCTTC. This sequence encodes CASHGDSMILGYTF.

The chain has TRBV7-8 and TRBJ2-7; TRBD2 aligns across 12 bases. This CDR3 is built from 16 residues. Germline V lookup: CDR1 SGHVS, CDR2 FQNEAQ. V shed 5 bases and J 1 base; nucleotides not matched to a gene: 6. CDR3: CASSPEGTSGSYEQYF. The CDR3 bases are TGTGCCAGCAGCCCAGAGGGGACTAGCGGGTCCTACGAGCAGTACTTC.

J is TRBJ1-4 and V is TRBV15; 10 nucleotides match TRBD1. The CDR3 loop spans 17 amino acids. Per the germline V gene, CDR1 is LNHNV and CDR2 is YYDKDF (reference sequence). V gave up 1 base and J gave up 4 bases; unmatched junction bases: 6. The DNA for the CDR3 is TGTGCCACCAGCAGAGCCCCGACAGGGGGCCTTAATGAAAAACTGTTTTTT. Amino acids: CATSRAPTGGLNEKLFF.

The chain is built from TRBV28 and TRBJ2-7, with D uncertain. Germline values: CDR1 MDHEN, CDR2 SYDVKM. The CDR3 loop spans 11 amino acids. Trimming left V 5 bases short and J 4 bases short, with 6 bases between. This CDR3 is CASSTWYEQYF. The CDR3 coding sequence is TGTGCCAGCAGTACCTGGTACGAGCAGTACTTC.

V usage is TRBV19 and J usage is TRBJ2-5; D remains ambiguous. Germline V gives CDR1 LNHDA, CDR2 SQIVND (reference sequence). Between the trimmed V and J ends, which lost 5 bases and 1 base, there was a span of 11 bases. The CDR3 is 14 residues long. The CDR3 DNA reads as TGTGCCAGTAGTCCCCGCGAGGCCCAAGAGACCCAGTACTTC. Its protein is CASSPREAQETQYF.

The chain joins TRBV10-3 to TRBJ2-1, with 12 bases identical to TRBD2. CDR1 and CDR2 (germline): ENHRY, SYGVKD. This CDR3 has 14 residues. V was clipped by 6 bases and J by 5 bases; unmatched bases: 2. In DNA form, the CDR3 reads TGTGCCATCAGCGGACTAGCGGGAAACAATGAGCAGTTCTTC. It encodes CAISGLAGNNEQFF.

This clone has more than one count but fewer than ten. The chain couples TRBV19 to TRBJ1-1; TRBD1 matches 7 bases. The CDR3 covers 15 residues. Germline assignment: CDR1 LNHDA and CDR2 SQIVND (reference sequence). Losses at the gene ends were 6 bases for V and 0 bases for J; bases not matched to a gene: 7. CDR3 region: CASSIKTGLNTEAFF. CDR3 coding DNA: TGTGCCAGTAGCATTAAGACAGGGTTGAACACTGAAGCTTTCTTT. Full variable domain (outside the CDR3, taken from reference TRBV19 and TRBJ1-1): DGGITQSPKYLFRKEGQNVTLSCEQNLNHDAMYWYRQDPGQGLRLIYYSQIVNDFQKGDIAEGYSVSREKKESFPLTVTSAQKNPTAFYLCASSIKTGLNTEAFFGQGTRLTVV.

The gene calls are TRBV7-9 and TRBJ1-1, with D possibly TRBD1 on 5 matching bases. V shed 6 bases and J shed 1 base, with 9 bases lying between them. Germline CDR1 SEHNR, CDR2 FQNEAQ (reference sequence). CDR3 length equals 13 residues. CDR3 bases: TGTGCCAGCAGTTGGGGACGGAACACTGAAGCTTTCTTT. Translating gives CASSWGRNTEAFF.

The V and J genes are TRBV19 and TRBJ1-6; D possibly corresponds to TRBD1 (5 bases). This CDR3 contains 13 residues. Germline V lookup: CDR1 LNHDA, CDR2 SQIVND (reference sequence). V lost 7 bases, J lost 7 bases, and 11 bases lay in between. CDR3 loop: CASTQEVNSPLHF. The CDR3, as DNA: TGTGCCAGTACACAGGAGGTCAATTCACCCCTCCACTTT.

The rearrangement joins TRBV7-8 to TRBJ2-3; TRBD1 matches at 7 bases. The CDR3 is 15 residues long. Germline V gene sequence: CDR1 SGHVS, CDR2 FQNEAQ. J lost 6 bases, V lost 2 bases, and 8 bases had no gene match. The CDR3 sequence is CASSLTGTAYDTQYF. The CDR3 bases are TGTGCCAGCAGCTTAACCGGGACAGCATACGATACGCAGTATTTT.

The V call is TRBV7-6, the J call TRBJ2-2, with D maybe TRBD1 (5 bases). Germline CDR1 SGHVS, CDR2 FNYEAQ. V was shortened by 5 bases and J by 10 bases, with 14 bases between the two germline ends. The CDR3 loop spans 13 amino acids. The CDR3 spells CASSPWGGLELFF. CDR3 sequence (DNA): TGTGCCAGCAGCCCATGGGGCGGTTTGGAGCTGTTTTTT.

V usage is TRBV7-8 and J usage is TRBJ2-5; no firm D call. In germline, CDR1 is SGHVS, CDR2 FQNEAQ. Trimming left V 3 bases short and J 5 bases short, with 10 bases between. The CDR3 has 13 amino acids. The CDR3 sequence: CASSFERVETQYF. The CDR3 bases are TGTGCCAGCAGCTTCGAAAGGGTGGAGACCCAGTACTTC. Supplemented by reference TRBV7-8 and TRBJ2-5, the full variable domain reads GAGVSQSPRYKVAKRGQDVALRCDPISGHVSLFWYQQALGQGPEFLTYFQNEAQLDKSGLPSDRFFAERPEGSVSTLKIQRTQQEDSAVYLCASSFERVETQYFGPGTRLLVL.

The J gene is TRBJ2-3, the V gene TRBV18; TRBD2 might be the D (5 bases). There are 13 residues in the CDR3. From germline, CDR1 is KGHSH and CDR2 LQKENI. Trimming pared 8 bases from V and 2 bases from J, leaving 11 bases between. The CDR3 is CASPDGNTDTQYF. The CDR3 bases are TGTGCCAGCCCCGACGGGAACACAGATACGCAGTATTTT.

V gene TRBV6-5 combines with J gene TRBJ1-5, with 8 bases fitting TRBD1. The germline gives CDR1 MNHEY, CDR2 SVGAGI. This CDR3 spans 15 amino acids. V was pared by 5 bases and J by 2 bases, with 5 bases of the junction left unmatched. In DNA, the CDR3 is TGTGCCAGCAGTACGTCAGGGGGCGGCAATCAGCCCCAGCATTTT. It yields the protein CASSTSGGGNQPQHF.

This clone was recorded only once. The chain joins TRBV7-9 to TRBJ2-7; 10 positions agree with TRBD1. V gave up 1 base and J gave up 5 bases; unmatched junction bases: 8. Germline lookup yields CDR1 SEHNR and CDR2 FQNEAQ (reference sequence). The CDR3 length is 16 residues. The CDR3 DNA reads TGTGCCAGCAGCTTAGTGGCGGGGACAGGGGTGAACGAGCAGTACTTC. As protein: CASSLVAGTGVNEQYF.

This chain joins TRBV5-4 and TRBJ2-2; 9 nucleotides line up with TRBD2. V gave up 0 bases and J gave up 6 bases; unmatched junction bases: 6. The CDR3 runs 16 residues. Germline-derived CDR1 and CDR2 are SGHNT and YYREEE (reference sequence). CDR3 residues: CASSLELRGGPGELFF. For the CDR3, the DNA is TGTGCCAGCAGCTTGGAGTTGCGGGGGGGCCCCGGGGAGCTGTTTTTT.

The chain's CDR3 is CASSKTGTGSNEQFF. CDR3 DNA: TGTGCCAGCTCAAAGACAGGGACGGGTAGCAATGAGCAGTTCTTC. The chain employs TRBV18 and TRBJ2-1; 7 bases agree with TRBD1. Unmatched junction bases numbered 10, after V lost 5 bases and J lost 6 bases. The V gene's germline CDR1 is KGHSH and CDR2 LQKENI. The CDR3 totals 15 residues.

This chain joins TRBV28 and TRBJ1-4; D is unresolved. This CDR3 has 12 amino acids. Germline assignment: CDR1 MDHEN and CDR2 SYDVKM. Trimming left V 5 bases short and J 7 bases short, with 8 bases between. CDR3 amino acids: CASSPVTEKLFF. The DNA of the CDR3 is TGTGCCAGCAGTCCCGTAACTGAAAAACTGTTTTTT. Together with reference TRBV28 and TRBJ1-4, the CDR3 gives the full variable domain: DVKVTQSSRYLVKRTGEKVFLECVQDMDHENMFWYRQDPGLGLRLIYFSYDVKMKEKGDIPEGYSVSREKKERFSLILESASTNQTSMYLCASSPVTEKLFFGSGTQLSVL.

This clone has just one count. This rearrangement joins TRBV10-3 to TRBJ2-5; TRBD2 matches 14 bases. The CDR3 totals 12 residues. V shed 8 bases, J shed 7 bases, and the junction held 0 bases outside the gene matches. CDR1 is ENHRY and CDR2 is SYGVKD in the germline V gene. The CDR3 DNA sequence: TGTGCCATCGGGACTAGCGGGGGGACCCAGTACTTC. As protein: CAIGTSGGTQYF.

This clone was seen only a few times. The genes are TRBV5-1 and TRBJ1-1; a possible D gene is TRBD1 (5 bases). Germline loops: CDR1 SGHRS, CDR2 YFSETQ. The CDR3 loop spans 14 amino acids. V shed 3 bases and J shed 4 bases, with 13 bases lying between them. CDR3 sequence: CASSSQGLGTEAFF. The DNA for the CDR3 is TGCGCCAGCAGCTCCCAGGGTCTTGGCACTGAAGCTTTCTTT.

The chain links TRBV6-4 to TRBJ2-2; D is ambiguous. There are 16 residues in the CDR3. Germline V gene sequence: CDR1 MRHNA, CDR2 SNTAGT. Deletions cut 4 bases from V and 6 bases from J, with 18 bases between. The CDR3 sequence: CASSARGSPSAGELFF. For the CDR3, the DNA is TGTGCCAGCAGTGCGAGAGGCTCGCCCAGCGCCGGGGAGCTGTTTTTT.

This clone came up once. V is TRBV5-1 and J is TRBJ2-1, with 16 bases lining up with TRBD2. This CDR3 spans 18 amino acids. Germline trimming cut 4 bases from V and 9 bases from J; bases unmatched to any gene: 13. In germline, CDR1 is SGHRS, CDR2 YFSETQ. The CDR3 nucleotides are TGCGCCAGCAGCGCAGGGACTAGCGGGGGGGCGCCGATTACTGAGCAGTTCTTC. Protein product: CASSAGTSGGAPITEQFF.

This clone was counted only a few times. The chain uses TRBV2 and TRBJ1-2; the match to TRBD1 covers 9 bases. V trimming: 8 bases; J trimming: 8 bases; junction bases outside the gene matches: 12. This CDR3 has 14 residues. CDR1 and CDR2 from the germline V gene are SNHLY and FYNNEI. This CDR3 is CASGAWDRAWGYTF. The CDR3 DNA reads TGTGCCAGCGGAGCCTGGGACAGGGCCTGGGGCTACACCTTC.